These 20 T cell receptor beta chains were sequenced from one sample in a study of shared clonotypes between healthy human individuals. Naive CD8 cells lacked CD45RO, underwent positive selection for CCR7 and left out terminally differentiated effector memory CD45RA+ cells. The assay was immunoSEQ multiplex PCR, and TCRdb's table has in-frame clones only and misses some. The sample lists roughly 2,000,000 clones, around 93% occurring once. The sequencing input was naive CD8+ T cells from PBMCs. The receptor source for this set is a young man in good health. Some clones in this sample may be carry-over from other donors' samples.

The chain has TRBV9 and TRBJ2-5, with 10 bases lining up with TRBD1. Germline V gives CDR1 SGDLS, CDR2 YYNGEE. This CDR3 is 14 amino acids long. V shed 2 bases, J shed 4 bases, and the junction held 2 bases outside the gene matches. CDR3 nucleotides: TGTGCCAGCAGCGTCCGACAGGGGGCAGAGACCCAGTACTTC. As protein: CASSVRQGAETQYF.

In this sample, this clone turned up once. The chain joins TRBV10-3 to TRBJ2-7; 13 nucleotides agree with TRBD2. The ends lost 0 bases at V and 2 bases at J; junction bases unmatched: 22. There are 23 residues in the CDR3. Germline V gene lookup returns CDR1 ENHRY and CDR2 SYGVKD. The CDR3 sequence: CAISESSSIRTSGSRTPPYEQYF. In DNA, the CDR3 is TGTGCCATCAGTGAGTCTAGTAGTATCCGGACTAGCGGGAGTCGGACCCCTCCCTACGAGCAGTACTTC.

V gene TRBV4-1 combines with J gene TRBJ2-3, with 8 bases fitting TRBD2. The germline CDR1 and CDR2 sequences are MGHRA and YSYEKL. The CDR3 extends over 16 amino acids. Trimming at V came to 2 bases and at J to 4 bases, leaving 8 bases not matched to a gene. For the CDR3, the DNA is TGCGCCAGCAGCCAATCCCCCGGGAGGGGAGCAGATACGCAGTATTTT. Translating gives CASSQSPGRGADTQYF.

CDR3 nucleotide sequence: TGTGCCAGCAGCCATACGGGGGATGGGCCGAATCCGACGGAGCAGTTCTTC. As protein: CASSHTGDGPNPTEQFF. The gene calls are TRBV7-8 and TRBJ2-1, with a possible D match to TRBD2 (6 bases). V was cut by 5 bases and J by 10 bases, with 27 bases left in between. The CDR3 is 17 residues long. Germline V CDR1 and CDR2: SGHVS, FQNEAQ. Full variable domain (rest looked up from reference TRBV7-8 and TRBJ2-1): GAGVSQSPRYKVAKRGQDVALRCDPISGHVSLFWYQQALGQGPEFLTYFQNEAQLDKSGLPSDRFFAERPEGSVSTLKIQRTQQEDSAVYLCASSHTGDGPNPTEQFFGPGTRLTVL.

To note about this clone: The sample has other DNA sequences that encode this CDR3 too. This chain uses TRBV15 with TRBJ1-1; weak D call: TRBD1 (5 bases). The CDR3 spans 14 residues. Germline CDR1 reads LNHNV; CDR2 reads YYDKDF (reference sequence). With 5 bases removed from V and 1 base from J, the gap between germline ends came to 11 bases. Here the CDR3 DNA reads TGTGCCACCAGCCCCGGGGGGGAGAACACTGAAGCTTTCTTT. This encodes CATSPGGENTEAFF. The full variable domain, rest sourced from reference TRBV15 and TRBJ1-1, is DAMVIQNPRYQVTQFGKPVTLSCSQTLNHNVMYWYQQKSSQAPKLLFHYYDKDFNNEADTPDNFQSRRPNTSFCFLDIRSPGLGDTAMYLCATSPGGENTEAFFGQGTRLTVV.

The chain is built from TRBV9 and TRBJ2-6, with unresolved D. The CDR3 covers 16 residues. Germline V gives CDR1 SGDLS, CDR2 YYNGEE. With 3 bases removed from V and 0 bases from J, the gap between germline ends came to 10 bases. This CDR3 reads CASSDLVDSGANVLTF. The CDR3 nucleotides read TGTGCCAGCAGCGACCTGGTCGACTCTGGGGCCAACGTCCTGACTTTC. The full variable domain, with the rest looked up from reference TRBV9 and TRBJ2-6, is DSGVTQTPKHLITATGQRVTLRCSPRSGDLSVYWYQQSLDQGLQFLIQYYNGEERAKGNILERFSAQQFPDLHSELNLSSLELGDSALYFCASSDLVDSGANVLTFGAGSRLTVL.

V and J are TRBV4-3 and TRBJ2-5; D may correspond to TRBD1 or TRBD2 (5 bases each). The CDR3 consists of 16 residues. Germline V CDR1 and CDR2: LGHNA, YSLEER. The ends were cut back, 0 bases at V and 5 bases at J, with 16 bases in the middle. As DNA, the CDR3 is TGCGCCAGCAGCCAAGATTTTGACGGGGCGCGGGAGACCCAGTACTTC. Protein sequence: CASSQDFDGARETQYF.

The CDR3 loop reads CASSRDASYEQYF. CDR3 bases: TGTGCCAGCAGCCGTGATGCTTCTTACGAGCAGTACTTC. The V gene is TRBV7-7, the J gene TRBJ2-7; D remains ambiguous. Trimming left V 5 bases short and J 4 bases short, with 12 bases between. The length of the CDR3 is 13 residues. Germline-derived CDR1 and CDR2 are SSHAT and FNYEAQ (reference sequence).

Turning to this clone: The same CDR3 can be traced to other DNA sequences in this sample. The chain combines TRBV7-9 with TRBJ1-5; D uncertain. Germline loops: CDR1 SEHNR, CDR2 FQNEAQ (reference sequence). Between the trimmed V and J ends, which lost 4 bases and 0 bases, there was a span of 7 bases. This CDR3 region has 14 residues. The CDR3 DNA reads TGTGCCAGCAGCTCGGACGGTAGCAATCAGCCCCAGCATTTT. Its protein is CASSSDGSNQPQHF.

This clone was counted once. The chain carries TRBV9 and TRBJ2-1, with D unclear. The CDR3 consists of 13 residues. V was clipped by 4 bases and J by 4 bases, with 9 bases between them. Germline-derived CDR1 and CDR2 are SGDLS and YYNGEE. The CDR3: CASSYTVYNEQFF. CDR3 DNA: TGTGCCAGCAGCTACACAGTGTACAATGAGCAGTTCTTC. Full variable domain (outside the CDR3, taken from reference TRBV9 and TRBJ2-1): DSGVTQTPKHLITATGQRVTLRCSPRSGDLSVYWYQQSLDQGLQFLIQYYNGEERAKGNILERFSAQQFPDLHSELNLSSLELGDSALYFCASSYTVYNEQFFGPGTRLTVL.

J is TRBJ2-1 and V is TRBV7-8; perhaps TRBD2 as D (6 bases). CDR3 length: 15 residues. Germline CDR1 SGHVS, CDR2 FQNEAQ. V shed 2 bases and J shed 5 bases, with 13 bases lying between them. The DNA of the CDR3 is TGTGCCAGCAGCTTATACTGGCGGGAAAACAATGAGCAGTTCTTC. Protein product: CASSLYWRENNEQFF.

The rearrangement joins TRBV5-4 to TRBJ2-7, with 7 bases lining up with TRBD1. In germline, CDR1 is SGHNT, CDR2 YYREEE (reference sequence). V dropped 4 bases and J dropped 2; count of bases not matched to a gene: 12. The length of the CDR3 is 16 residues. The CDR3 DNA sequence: TGTGCCAGCAGCGGGCCCGAACAGGGGCCGGCCTACGAGCAGTACTTC. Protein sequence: CASSGPEQGPAYEQYF.

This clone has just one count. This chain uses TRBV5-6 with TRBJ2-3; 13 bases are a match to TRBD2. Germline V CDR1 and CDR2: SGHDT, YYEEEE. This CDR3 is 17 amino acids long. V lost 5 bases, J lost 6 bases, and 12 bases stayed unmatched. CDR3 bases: TGTGCCAGCAGTGAAGGACTAGCGGGAGTAATTTCGGATACGCAGTATTTT. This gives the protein CASSEGLAGVISDTQYF.

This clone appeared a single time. The CDR3 protein is CASSQGLAGGHEQFF. The DNA of the CDR3 is TGTGCCAGCAGCCAGGGACTAGCGGGAGGCCATGAGCAGTTCTTC. The chain employs TRBV14 and TRBJ2-1, with TRBD2 identical over 15 bases. J lost 8 bases, V lost 3 bases, and 2 bases had no gene match. Per germline, CDR1 SGHDN and CDR2 FVKESK. CDR3 length: 15 amino acids.

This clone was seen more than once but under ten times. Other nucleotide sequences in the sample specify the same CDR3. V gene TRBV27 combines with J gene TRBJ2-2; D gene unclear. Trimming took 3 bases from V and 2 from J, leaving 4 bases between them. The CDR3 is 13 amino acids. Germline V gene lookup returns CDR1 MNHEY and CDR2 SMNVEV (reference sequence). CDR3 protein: CASSFGNTGELFF. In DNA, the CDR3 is TGTGCCAGCAGTTTCGGAAACACCGGGGAGCTGTTTTTT.

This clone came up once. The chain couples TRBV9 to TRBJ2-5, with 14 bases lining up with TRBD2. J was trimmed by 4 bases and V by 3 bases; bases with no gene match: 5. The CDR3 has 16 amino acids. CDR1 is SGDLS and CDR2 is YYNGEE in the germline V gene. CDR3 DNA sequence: TGTGCCAGCAGCGCCGCCGGGACTAGCGGGAGAGAGACCCAGTACTTC. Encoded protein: CASSAAGTSGRETQYF.

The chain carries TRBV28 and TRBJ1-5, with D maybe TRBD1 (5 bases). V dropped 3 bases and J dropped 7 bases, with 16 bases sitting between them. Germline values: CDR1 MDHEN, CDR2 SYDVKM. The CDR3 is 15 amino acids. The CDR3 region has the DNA TGTGCCAGCAGTTTCGGTTCGCCAGGGAGGCAGCCCCAGCATTTT. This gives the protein CASSFGSPGRQPQHF.

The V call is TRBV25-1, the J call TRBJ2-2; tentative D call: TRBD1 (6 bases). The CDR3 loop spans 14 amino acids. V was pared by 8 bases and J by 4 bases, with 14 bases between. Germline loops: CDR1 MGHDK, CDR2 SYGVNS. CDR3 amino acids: CASGPGHSTGELFF. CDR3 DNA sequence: TGTGCCAGCGGTCCGGGACATAGCACCGGGGAGCTGTTTTTT.

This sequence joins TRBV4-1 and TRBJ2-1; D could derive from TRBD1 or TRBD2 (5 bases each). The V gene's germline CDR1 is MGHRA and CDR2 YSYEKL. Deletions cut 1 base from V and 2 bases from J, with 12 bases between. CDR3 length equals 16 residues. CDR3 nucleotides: TGCGCCAGCAGCCAAGTACTAGGGGCAACCTACAATGAGCAGTTCTTC. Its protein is CASSQVLGATYNEQFF.

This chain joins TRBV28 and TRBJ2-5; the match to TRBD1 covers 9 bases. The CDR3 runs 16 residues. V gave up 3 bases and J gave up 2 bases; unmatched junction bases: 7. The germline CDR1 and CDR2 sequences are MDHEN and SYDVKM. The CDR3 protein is CASSFNRGRLQETQYF. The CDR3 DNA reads TGTGCCAGCAGTTTTAACAGGGGGCGTCTACAAGAGACCCAGTACTTC. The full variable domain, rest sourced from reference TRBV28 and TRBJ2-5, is DVKVTQSSRYLVKRTGEKVFLECVQDMDHENMFWYRQDPGLGLRLIYFSYDVKMKEKGDIPEGYSVSREKKERFSLILESASTNQTSMYLCASSFNRGRLQETQYFGPGTRLLVL.